The clone carrying this T cell receptor beta chain was seen just once. Clones were sequenced by immunoSEQ multiplex PCR, and TCRdb holds only the in-frame ones, with some missing. The data contain approximately 100,000 clones, approximately 94% of them singletons. This specimen comes from a study of Tregs in tolerant kidney transplant recipients. The CDR3 runs to 17 residues. The trim removed 1 base at V and 2 bases at J, leaving 5 bases unmatched. CDR1 is SGHTA and CDR2 is FQGNSA in the germline V gene. The chain joins TRBV7-2 to TRBJ1-2; 12 nucleotides align to TRBD1. Sequencing used CD4+ T cells from blood, obtained before the transplant. This receptor was obtained from a human donor who received a combined kidney and bone marrow transplant. In DNA form, the CDR3 reads TGTGCCAGCAGCTTAGTGGGGACAGGGGGCGCGAACTATGGCTACACCTTC. It translates to CASSLVGTGGANYGYTF.